A single sample gave rise to the 10 T cell receptor beta chains below, sequenced in a study of kidney transplant recipient with SARS-CoV-2 infection. MiXCR, applied by TCRdb to the reads, yields one record per CDR3 protein. The table has approximately 250,000 distinct CDR3 sequences, about 30% seen once. The source was a blood sample, collected at baseline and on day 111 from a kidney transplant recipient. All receptors come from a male patient aged 25-45 years who had COVID-19 and was a kidney transplant recipient. Some T cells may originate from the graft donor.

On this clonotype: A much bigger clone sits one base away, suggesting this may be a read error. This chain joins TRBV10-1 and TRBJ2-7; D is unresolved. The germline V and J ends were trimmed by 2 bases and 3 bases, with 8 bases remaining between them. Germline V lookup: CDR1 WNHNN, CDR2 SYGVQD (reference sequence). The CDR3 covers 13 residues. The DNA for the CDR3 is TGCGCCAGCAGTGAGCCAAACGGCTACGAGCAGTACTTC. Amino acid sequence: CASSEPNGYEQYF.

Worth noting for this clonotype: It may be a read error: a sequence one base away is much more abundant. CDR3 sequence reads: CASSLARRGPYEQHF. The CDR3 coding sequence is TGTGCCAGCAGCCTAGCCCGTCGAGGCCCCTACGAGCAGCACTTC. The chain uses TRBV14 and TRBJ2-4; D uncertain. Germline-derived CDR1 and CDR2 are SGHDN and FVKESK. CDR3 length equals 15 residues.

This clonotype has only a few counts. The chain employs TRBV20-1 and TRBJ1-2, with TRBD1 matching 7 bases. The CDR3 has 16 amino acids. The junction had 16 bases not matched to a gene; V was cut back by 5 bases and J by 4 bases. Germline loops: CDR1 DFQATT, CDR2 SNEGSKA (reference sequence). The CDR3 nucleotides are TGCAGTGCTTTGGACAGGCTGTTTCGAAAGACCTATGGCTACACCTTC. Protein product: CSALDRLFRKTYGYTF.

This clonotype was recorded at least ten times. The rearrangement links TRBV3-1 to TRBJ2-2, with D possibly matching TRBD2 (5 bases). V lost 5 bases and J lost 5, with 24 bases in between. The germline CDR1 and CDR2 sequences are LGHDT and YNNKEL (reference sequence). There are 18 residues in the CDR3. The CDR3 is CASSIGNPISGLTGELFF. DNA for the CDR3: TGTGCCAGCAGCATCGGGAATCCCATTTCAGGCTTGACCGGGGAGCTGTTTTTT.

This clonotype was detected many times. The chain carries TRBV7-6 and TRBJ2-1; 8 nucleotides align to TRBD2. V gave up 5 bases and J gave up 10 bases; unmatched junction bases: 10. The germline CDR1 and CDR2 sequences are SGHVS and FNYEAQ. The CDR3 has 14 amino acids. The DNA for the CDR3 is TGTGCCAGCAGCGCCGGGACTAGTGAGGGGGAGCAGTTCTTC. Translating gives CASSAGTSEGEQFF.

On this clonotype itself: A clone one base away is much larger, so this may be a read error. The CDR3 does not end in the conserved phenylalanine or tryptophan, so this is likely a read error. No DNA is shown, since the ends of the CDR3 on it are uncertain; the CDR3 is the one TCRdb lists. This chain joins TRBV12-2 and TRBJ1-2; the tabulated D call, TRBD1, remains unverified against the DNA. TRBV12-2 is termed a pseudogene. The CDR3 totals 17 residues, both ends included. CDR3 amino acids: CASRLRLTPRKTYGYTL.

This clonotype was seen at least ten times. This chain links TRBV7-9 with TRBJ2-1; TRBD2 matches 11 bases. V was pared by 9 bases and J by 0 bases, with 7 bases of the junction left unmatched. The CDR3 is made up of 16 amino acids. Germline V lookup: CDR1 SEHNR, CDR2 FQNEAQ (reference sequence). Written as DNA, the CDR3 is TGTGCCAGTGGGACTAGCGGAGCCCGCTCCTACAATGAGCAGTTCTTC. Translated: CASGTSGARSYNEQFF.

For this clonotype: This clone may be a read error of a much larger clone one base away. Likely a read error: the CDR3 ends without its conserved phenylalanine or tryptophan. This chain links TRBV24-1 with TRBJ2-3; 10 bases line up with TRBD2. Germline CDR1 is KGHDR and CDR2 is SFDVKD. This CDR3 is built from 15 residues. The trim removed 4 bases at V and 8 bases at J, leaving 8 bases unmatched. CDR3 in amino acids: CATSDPGLAEGTQYL. CDR3 in DNA: TGTGCCACCAGTGACCCTGGACTAGCGGAGGGTACGCAGTATCTT.

Of note for this clonotype: The CDR3 ends on some other residue instead of the conserved phenylalanine or tryptophan, so this is likely a read error. The rearrangement uses TRBV20-1 and TRBJ2-1; 10 bases align to TRBD2. V was clipped by 0 bases and J by 8 bases; unmatched bases: 7. The CDR3 spans 15 residues. Germline values: CDR1 DFQATT, CDR2 SNEGSKA (reference sequence). The CDR3 DNA is TGCAGTGCTAGAGATGGGGGACTAGCGTATCATGAGCAGTTCTAC. Its protein is CSARDGGLAYHEQFY.

To note about this clonotype: A read error may be the cause here, since a much bigger clone is one base away. J is TRBJ1-1 and V is TRBV20-1; 11 bases fit TRBD1. Germline values: CDR1 DFQATT, CDR2 SNEGSKA (reference sequence). This CDR3 is 15 amino acids long. The trim removed 2 bases at V and 3 bases at J, leaving 5 bases unmatched. The CDR3: CSARSGDRGDTEAFF. CDR3 DNA sequence: TGCAGTGCTAGAAGTGGGGACAGGGGGGACACTGAAGCTTTCTTT.